Listed below are T cell receptor beta chains from one sample, sequenced in a study of yellow fever vaccine responses in identical twins. TCRdb called the RT-PCR reads again in MiXCR, with one record for every CDR3 protein. This sample has nearly 7,000 distinct CDR3 sequences, with roughly 84% found just once. The sequencing here drew on T cells from blood (PBMCs), unsorted or a sorted subset (not recorded which), taken before or after yellow fever vaccination (not recorded which). The source is a young woman who received the yellow fever vaccine. Both conserved end residues are part of each CDR3. The D gene is left open where the match is weak. Size tells how often a clone was seen (once, few, many) or the class of an expanded clone, and some rows leave it out.

J gene: TRBJ1-2
clone size: .
D gene: .
V gene: TRBV5-1
CDR3 protein: CASSLESVGYGYTF
CDR3 DNA: TGCGCCAGCAGCCTGGAGAGTGTTGGGTATGGCTACACCTTC

J gene: TRBJ2-3
clone size: .
D gene: .
V gene: TRBV11-2
CDR3 protein: CASSLLRSRTDTQYF
CDR3 DNA: TGTGCCAGCAGCTTATTGCGGTCTCGCACAGATACGCAGTATTTT

J gene: TRBJ2-1
clone size: .
D gene: .
V gene: TRBV29-1
CDR3 protein: CSGHQGSYNEQFF
CDR3 DNA: TGCAGCGGTCATCAGGGGTCCTACAATGAGCAGTTCTTC

J gene: TRBJ2-1
clone size: once
D gene: TRBD2
V gene: TRBV11-3
CDR3 protein: CASSKLAGGANEQFF
CDR3 DNA: TGTGCCAGCAGCAAACTAGCGGGGGGGGCAAATGAGCAGTTCTTC

J gene: TRBJ1-1
clone size: .
D gene: .
V gene: TRBV12-3/TRBV12-4
CDR3 protein: CASSTGTRENTEAFF
CDR3 DNA: TGTGCCAGCAGTACCGGGACGAGGGAGAACACTGAAGCTTTCTTT

J gene: TRBJ2-1
clone size: few
D gene: TRBD2
V gene: TRBV7-6
CDR3 protein: CASSLWTSENNEQFF
CDR3 DNA: TGTGCCAGCAGCTTATGGACTAGCGAGAACAATGAGCAGTTCTTC

J gene: TRBJ1-1
clone size: .
D gene: .
V gene: TRBV11-3
CDR3 protein: CASSLGPGTEAFF
CDR3 DNA: TGTGCCAGCAGCTTAGGTCCGGGCACTGAAGCTTTCTTT

J gene: TRBJ1-2
clone size: .
D gene: .
V gene: TRBV7-6
CDR3 protein: CASSLGPTDTNYGYTF
CDR3 DNA: TGTGCCAGCAGCTTAGGCCCGACGGATACTAACTATGGCTACACCTTC

J gene: TRBJ1-5
clone size: .
D gene: .
V gene: TRBV7-7
CDR3 protein: CASSRTVNQPQHF
CDR3 DNA: TGTGCTAGCAGCCGGACAGTTAATCAGCCCCAGCATTTT

J gene: TRBJ2-7
clone size: .
D gene: .
V gene: TRBV7-2
CDR3 protein: CASSLSEQYF
CDR3 DNA: TGTGCCAGCAGCTTATCCGAGCAGTACTTC

J gene: TRBJ1-3
clone size: few
D gene: .
V gene: TRBV4-1
CDR3 protein: CASSQGPFDTIYF
CDR3 DNA: TGCGCCAGCAGCCAGGGGCCCTTTGACACCATATATTTT

J gene: TRBJ1-4
clone size: .
D gene: .
V gene: TRBV19
CDR3 protein: CASRRGEKLFF
CDR3 DNA: TGTGCCAGTAGAAGAGGCGAAAAACTGTTTTTT

J gene: TRBJ2-1
clone size: .
D gene: TRBD2
V gene: TRBV7-8
CDR3 protein: CASSPGTGGLAGNNEQFF
CDR3 DNA: TGTGCCAGCAGCCCTGGGACAGGGGGACTAGCGGGGAACAATGAGCAGTTCTTC

J gene: TRBJ1-1
clone size: .
D gene: .
V gene: TRBV7-9
CDR3 protein: CASSLGEDPEAFF
CDR3 DNA: TGTGCCAGCAGCTTAGGGGAGGACCCTGAAGCTTTCTTT

J gene: TRBJ1-6
clone size: .
D gene: TRBD1
V gene: TRBV4-1
CDR3 protein: CASSLKGASYNSPLHF
CDR3 DNA: TGCGCCAGCAGCCTAAAGGGGGCATCCTATAATTCACCCCTCCACTTT

J gene: TRBJ2-2
clone size: .
D gene: .
V gene: TRBV11-2
CDR3 protein: CASSLITGWRATGELFF
CDR3 DNA: TGTGCCAGCAGCCTCATAACAGGGTGGAGGGCCACCGGGGAGCTGTTTTTT

J gene: TRBJ2-1
clone size: .
D gene: .
V gene: TRBV6-5
CDR3 protein: CASSYPGELYEQFF
CDR3 DNA: TGTGCCAGCAGTTACCCGGGAGAGCTCTATGAGCAGTTCTTC

J gene: TRBJ2-7
clone size: .
D gene: .
V gene: TRBV29-1
CDR3 protein: CSVETGPSSYEQYF
CDR3 DNA: TGCAGCGTTGAGACCGGGCCAAGCTCCTACGAGCAGTACTTC

J gene: TRBJ2-3
clone size: .
D gene: .
V gene: TRBV7-6
CDR3 protein: CASSFLEEANTQYF
CDR3 DNA: TGTGCCAGCAGCTTCCTGGAAGAGGCGAATACGCAGTATTTT

J gene: TRBJ2-5
clone size: .
D gene: .
V gene: TRBV5-1
CDR3 protein: CASRRKETQYF
CDR3 DNA: TGCGCCAGCAGGAGGAAAGAGACCCAGTACTTC

J gene: TRBJ2-5
clone size: .
D gene: .
V gene: TRBV12-3/TRBV12-4
CDR3 protein: CASMGETQYF
CDR3 DNA: TGTGCCAGCATGGGGGAGACCCAGTACTTC

J gene: TRBJ2-3
clone size: .
D gene: TRBD2
V gene: TRBV13
CDR3 protein: CASNRDYSRADTQYF
CDR3 DNA: TGTGCCAGCAACCGGGACTACTCCAGGGCAGATACGCAGTATTTT

J gene: TRBJ1-5
clone size: .
D gene: TRBD1
V gene: TRBV27
CDR3 protein: CTSSSSRGTALNQPQHF
CDR3 DNA: TGCACCAGCAGTTCCTCCCGAGGGACAGCTCTCAATCAGCCCCAGCATTTT

J gene: TRBJ1-1
clone size: few
D gene: .
V gene: TRBV6-2/TRBV6-3
CDR3 protein: CASSYSKGGNTEAFF
CDR3 DNA: TGTGCCAGCAGTTACTCGAAGGGCGGGAACACTGAAGCTTTCTTT

J gene: TRBJ1-1
clone size: .
D gene: .
V gene: TRBV5-5
CDR3 protein: CASSLSVSMNTEAFF
CDR3 DNA: TGTGCCAGCAGCTTGTCGGTATCCATGAACACTGAAGCTTTCTTT

J gene: TRBJ2-7
clone size: .
D gene: TRBD2
V gene: TRBV29-1
CDR3 protein: CSVEASGPSYEQYF
CDR3 DNA: TGCAGCGTTGAGGCTAGCGGACCCTCCTACGAGCAGTACTTC

J gene: TRBJ2-3
clone size: once
D gene: .
V gene: TRBV4-2
CDR3 protein: CASSQDLVRVSTDTQYF
CDR3 DNA: TGTGCCAGCAGCCAAGATCTTGTAAGGGTCAGCACAGATACGCAGTATTTT

J gene: TRBJ2-1
clone size: .
D gene: .
V gene: TRBV11-2
CDR3 protein: CASSPPDNEQFF
CDR3 DNA: TGTGCCAGCAGCCCTCCTGACAATGAGCAGTTCTTC

J gene: TRBJ2-3
clone size: .
D gene: TRBD2
V gene: TRBV2
CDR3 protein: CASSGTSGSTDTQYF
CDR3 DNA: TGTGCCAGCAGTGGGACTAGCGGGAGCACAGATACGCAGTATTTT

J gene: TRBJ2-2
clone size: .
D gene: TRBD1
V gene: TRBV29-1
CDR3 protein: CSVEDPGGASTGELFF
CDR3 DNA: TGCAGCGTTGAAGATCCAGGGGGCGCCAGCACCGGGGAGCTGTTTTTT

J gene: TRBJ2-7
clone size: .
D gene: .
V gene: TRBV7-3
CDR3 protein: CASSLIPTSYEQYF
CDR3 DNA: TGTGCCAGCAGCTTAATCCCTACGTCCTACGAGCAGTACTTC

J gene: TRBJ2-3
clone size: .
D gene: .
V gene: TRBV12-3/TRBV12-4
CDR3 protein: CASSLADGPTDTQYF
CDR3 DNA: TGTGCCAGCAGTTTAGCGGACGGACCCACAGATACGCAGTATTTT

J gene: TRBJ2-1
clone size: .
D gene: .
V gene: TRBV2
CDR3 protein: CASSVVSALAYDEQFF
CDR3 DNA: TGTGCCAGCAGTGTCGTTTCGGCGCTAGCGTATGATGAGCAGTTCTTC

J gene: TRBJ1-1
clone size: .
D gene: .
V gene: TRBV27
CDR3 protein: CASSPLDSREAFF
CDR3 DNA: TGTGCCAGCAGTCCGCTCGACAGCCGAGAAGCTTTCTTT

J gene: TRBJ2-7
clone size: .
D gene: TRBD1
V gene: TRBV4-1
CDR3 protein: CASSWDRAYEQYF
CDR3 DNA: TGCGCCAGCAGCTGGGACAGAGCCTACGAGCAGTACTTC

J gene: TRBJ2-3
clone size: .
D gene: .
V gene: TRBV27
CDR3 protein: CASSSLTTPSTDTQYF
CDR3 DNA: TGTGCCAGCAGTTCCTTGACCACCCCTAGCACAGATACGCAGTATTTT

J gene: TRBJ2-7
clone size: .
D gene: .
V gene: TRBV23-1
CDR3 protein: CASSSRDVTYEQYF
CDR3 DNA: TGCGCCAGCAGTTCCAGAGACGTGACCTACGAGCAGTACTTC

J gene: TRBJ2-7
clone size: .
D gene: .
V gene: TRBV11-3
CDR3 protein: CASSDHAYEQYF
CDR3 DNA: TGTGCCAGCAGCGACCATGCATACGAGCAGTACTTC

J gene: TRBJ2-1
clone size: .
D gene: TRBD2
V gene: TRBV28
CDR3 protein: CASSLAGGGNEQFF
CDR3 DNA: TGTGCCAGCAGTCTAGCGGGAGGGGGCAATGAGCAGTTCTTC

J gene: TRBJ2-7
clone size: .
D gene: TRBD1
V gene: TRBV7-9
CDR3 protein: CASSQGEGAHEQYF
CDR3 DNA: TGTGCCAGCAGCCAGGGTGAGGGGGCTCACGAGCAGTACTTC

J gene: TRBJ2-1
clone size: .
D gene: .
V gene: TRBV7-9
CDR3 protein: CASSSGTYNEQFF
CDR3 DNA: TGTGCCAGCAGCTCCGGGACCTACAATGAGCAGTTCTTC

J gene: TRBJ1-1
clone size: .
D gene: .
V gene: TRBV20-1
CDR3 protein: CSVWGGNTEAFF
CDR3 DNA: TGCAGTGTTTGGGGAGGGAACACTGAAGCTTTCTTT